The 29 T cell receptor beta chains listed next were all sequenced from one sample in a study of blood T cell repertoires in COVID-19. The method was immunoSEQ multiplex PCR; TCRdb's version includes in-frame clones alone and lacks a portion of them. Of a few hundred thousand clones in the sample, over 80% were seen once. Sequenced material: PBMCs or T cells enriched from blood (not recorded which). The receptors shown here come from a woman aged 45-65 years who had recovered from COVID-19.

The rearrangement uses TRBV5-1 and TRBJ2-3; D possibly corresponds to TRBD1 (6 bases). V shed 1 base and J shed 1 base, with 7 bases lying between them. Germline CDR1 is SGHRS and CDR2 is YFSETQ. The CDR3 consists of 14 residues. Here the CDR3 DNA reads TGCGCCAGCAGCTTGAACAGGGGCACAGATACGCAGTATTTT. Amino acid sequence: CASSLNRGTDTQYF.

The V call is TRBV11-2, the J call TRBJ1-2; D unresolved. From germline, CDR1 is SGHAT and CDR2 FQNNGV. This CDR3 has 13 residues. Trimming left V 2 bases short and J 2 bases short, with 6 bases between. CDR3 residues: CASSLTENYGYTF. For the CDR3, the DNA is TGTGCCAGCAGCTTAACAGAGAACTATGGCTACACCTTC.

The V and J genes are TRBV7-2 and TRBJ2-2; no clear D. V was pared by 5 bases and J by 1 base, with 5 bases between. This CDR3 has 13 residues. Per the germline V gene, CDR1 is SGHTA and CDR2 is FQGNSA. As DNA, the CDR3 is TGTGCCAGCAGCCCGGGGAACACCGGGGAGCTGTTTTTT. Translating gives CASSPGNTGELFF.

V gene TRBV14 combines with J gene TRBJ2-3; D may be TRBD2 (5 bases). Trimming removed 3 bases from V and 1 base from J, with 17 bases in between. CDR1 and CDR2 from the germline V gene are SGHDN and FVKESK. The CDR3 is made up of 17 amino acids. For the CDR3, the DNA is TGTGCCAGCAGCCAGGCTACATGGGCGGGTGGCACAGATACGCAGTATTTT. This sequence encodes CASSQATWAGGTDTQYF.

This clone was observed a few times. This chain uses TRBV13 with TRBJ2-2; D uncertain. The V end lost 4 bases, the J end lost 2 bases, and 20 bases lay between the germline ends. Germline V gene data show CDR1 as PRHDT and CDR2 as FYEKMQ (reference sequence). The CDR3 extends over 18 amino acids. CDR3 coding DNA: TGTGCCAGCAGCTACGATACCTCCCAAACGGTTAACACCGGGGAGCTGTTTTTT. It is translated as CASSYDTSQTVNTGELFF.

The rearrangement uses TRBV11-2 and TRBJ1-2, with D uncertain. Germline V lookup: CDR1 SGHAT, CDR2 FQNNGV. V shed 2 bases and J shed 4 bases, with 8 bases lying between them. The CDR3 covers 13 residues. CDR3 coding DNA: TGTGCCAGCAGCTTACCGGGAACCTATGGCTACACCTTC. It encodes CASSLPGTYGYTF.

This chain links TRBV6-2 or TRBV6-3 with TRBJ1-1; D ambiguous. Germline CDR1 reads MNHEY; CDR2 reads SVGEGT. The ends were cut back, 6 bases at V and 6 bases at J, with 8 bases in the middle. The length of the CDR3 is 11 residues. DNA of the CDR3: TGTGCCAGCAGCGGCAGGCCTGAAGCTTTCTTT. This translates into CASSGRPEAFF.

The J gene is TRBJ2-7, the V gene TRBV9; no clear D gene. V was shortened by 0 bases and J by 2 bases, with 12 bases between the two germline ends. In germline, CDR1 is SGDLS, CDR2 YYNGEE. The CDR3 is 15 amino acids. CDR3 amino acids: CASSVGSSATYEQYF. The CDR3 DNA is TGTGCCAGCAGCGTAGGTTCAAGCGCAACCTACGAGCAGTACTTC. Using reference TRBV9 and TRBJ2-7 for the parts outside the CDR3, the full variable domain is DSGVTQTPKHLITATGQRVTLRCSPRSGDLSVYWYQQSLDQGLQFLIQYYNGEERAKGNILERFSAQQFPDLHSELNLSSLELGDSALYFCASSVGSSATYEQYFGPGTRLTVT.

This chain uses TRBV3-1 (or the pseudogene TRBV3-2) with TRBJ2-7; a weak D match, TRBD1 (6 bases). This CDR3 is built from 14 residues. In germline, CDR1 is LGHDT, CDR2 YNNKEL (reference sequence). Trimming cost V 2 bases and J 2 bases, with 10 bases left between them. The CDR3 DNA reads as TGTGCCAGCAGCCAACAGGGGACGACCTACGAGCAGTACTTC. Protein sequence: CASSQQGTTYEQYF.

This chain connects TRBV21-1 to TRBJ2-7; the table's D call, TRBD2, has no DNA check behind it. TRBV21-1 is a recognized pseudogene. This CDR3 is built from 16 residues. DNA of the CDR3: TGTGCCAGCAGCAAAGCCAGGACGGGAGGGCGCTACGAGCAGTACTTC. Encoded protein: CASSKARTGGRYEQYF.

This clone was picked up a small number of times. The V gene is TRBV11-2, the J gene TRBJ2-1; 7 nucleotides match TRBD2. Germline CDR1 and CDR2: SGHAT and FQNNGV. Germline trimming cut 4 bases from V and 8 bases from J; bases unmatched to any gene: 11. The CDR3 is made up of 15 amino acids. The CDR3 loop reads CASSYGLAGEDEQFF. The DNA of the CDR3 is TGTGCCAGCAGCTATGGTCTTGCGGGAGAGGATGAGCAGTTCTTC. The complete variable domain, with remaining parts taken from reference TRBV11-2 and TRBJ2-1, reads EAGVAQSPRYKIIEKRQSVAFWCNPISGHATLYWYQQILGQGPKLLIQFQNNGVVDDSQLPKDRFSAERLKGVDSTLKIQPAKLEDSAVYLCASSYGLAGEDEQFFGPGTRLTVL.

The chain carries TRBV3-1 (or the pseudogene TRBV3-2) and TRBJ2-2; tentatively, D is TRBD1 (5 bases). V was shortened by 1 base and J by 0 bases, with 12 bases between the two germline ends. The CDR3 length is 17 residues. Germline assignment: CDR1 LGHDT and CDR2 YNNKEL (reference sequence). In nucleotides, the CDR3 is TGTGCCAGCAGCCAAGCGGATGCAGGGCCGAACACCGGGGAGCTGTTTTTT. Its translation: CASSQADAGPNTGELFF.

This CDR3 is CATSGRENTEAFF. CDR3 DNA: TGTGCCACCAGCGGCAGGGAGAACACTGAAGCTTTCTTT. The chain joins TRBV15 to TRBJ1-1; D may be TRBD1 (5 bases). This CDR3 has 13 amino acids. V was clipped by 5 bases and J by 1 base, with 8 bases between them. The germline V gene has CDR1 LNHNV and CDR2 YYDKDF (reference sequence).

The gene calls are TRBV23-1 and TRBJ1-3; 7 positions match TRBD1. TRBV23-1 qualifies as an ORF whose function is uncertain. The CDR3 covers 17 residues. V lost 2 bases to trimming and J lost 3 bases; unmatched junction nucleotides: 10. Here the CDR3 reads CASSQPPGQNHGNTIYF. In nucleotides, the CDR3 is TGCGCCAGCAGTCAACCGCCGGGACAGAACCATGGAAACACCATATATTTT.

V gene TRBV11-2 combines with J gene TRBJ1-1, with D maybe TRBD1 (6 bases). Trimming took off 1 base at V and 5 bases at J, with 14 bases between the two ends. Germline CDR1 SGHAT, CDR2 FQNNGV. The CDR3 consists of 15 residues. The CDR3 here is CASSLAGGRGTEAFF. The CDR3, as DNA: TGTGCCAGCAGCTTAGCCGGGGGGCGAGGTACTGAAGCTTTCTTT. The whole variable domain, remainder taken from reference TRBV11-2 and TRBJ1-1, is EAGVAQSPRYKIIEKRQSVAFWCNPISGHATLYWYQQILGQGPKLLIQFQNNGVVDDSQLPKDRFSAERLKGVDSTLKIQPAKLEDSAVYLCASSLAGGRGTEAFFGQGTRLTVV.

V is TRBV21-1 and J is TRBJ1-5; TRBD1 is the table's D call, not checked against the DNA. TRBV21-1 is a documented pseudogene. This CDR3 region has 19 residues. The CDR3 sequence: CASSKAGGVHGQVNQPQHF. DNA of the CDR3: TGTGCCAGCAGCAAAGCGGGCGGCGTACATGGACAGGTCAATCAGCCCCAGCATTTT.

The chain joins TRBV5-6 to TRBJ1-5, with D tentatively TRBD1 (5 bases). Germline V CDR1 and CDR2: SGHDT, YYEEEE. The CDR3 runs 17 residues. The ends were cut back, 1 base at V and 6 bases at J, with 20 bases in the middle. The CDR3 is CASSLSRARAFSQPQHF. The CDR3 region has the DNA TGTGCCAGCAGCTTGAGCAGGGCCAGGGCATTTAGTCAGCCCCAGCATTTT.

This chain uses TRBV7-2 with TRBJ2-1; no firm D call. Germline V gene lookup returns CDR1 SGHTA and CDR2 FQGNSA. Trimming stripped 2 bases from V and 8 bases from J, with 10 bases between. CDR3 size: 13 residues. This CDR3 reads CASSLLPSHEQFF. The CDR3 DNA sequence: TGTGCCAGCAGCTTACTACCGAGTCATGAGCAGTTCTTC.

The V and J genes are TRBV9 and TRBJ1-2; tentative D call: TRBD1 (5 bases). V lost 4 bases to trimming and J lost 0 bases, with 19 bases between them. The CDR3 has 17 amino acids. Germline V gives CDR1 SGDLS, CDR2 YYNGEE. The CDR3 loop is CASSPLGGALANYGYTF. The DNA of the CDR3 is TGTGCCAGCAGCCCCCTGGGAGGGGCTCTAGCTAACTATGGCTACACCTTC.

The J gene is TRBJ1-6, the V gene TRBV27, with D unresolved. From germline, CDR1 is MNHEY and CDR2 SMNVEV (reference sequence). Between the trimmed V and J ends, which lost 3 bases and 9 bases, there was a span of 6 bases. The CDR3 spans 12 residues. CDR3 sequence reads: CASSFYGSPLHF. Here the CDR3 DNA reads TGTGCCAGCAGTTTTTACGGTTCACCCCTCCACTTT.

The CDR3 sequence: CASSGRDGYNEQFF. The CDR3 bases are TGTGCCAGCAGCGGGCGGGACGGATACAATGAGCAGTTCTTC. The chain joins TRBV7-9 to TRBJ2-1; a weak D match, TRBD2 (6 bases). CDR1 is SEHNR, CDR2 FQNEAQ, per germline (reference sequence). CDR3 length: 14 residues. With 5 bases removed from V and 4 bases from J, the gap between germline ends came to 12 bases.

V and J are TRBV19 and TRBJ1-2; D remains ambiguous. Between the trimmed V and J ends, which lost 4 bases and 2 bases, there was a span of 14 bases. This CDR3 has 15 residues. Germline V lookup: CDR1 LNHDA, CDR2 SQIVND (reference sequence). CDR3 residues: CASSTRLTGNYGYTF. The CDR3 DNA reads TGTGCCAGTAGTACGCGCCTGACGGGAAACTATGGCTACACCTTC.

This rearrangement joins TRBV7-9 to TRBJ1-3; D is unresolved. Germline values: CDR1 SEHNR, CDR2 FQNEAQ (reference sequence). This CDR3 comprises 14 residues. Trimming pared 10 bases from V and 0 bases from J, leaving 13 bases between. The CDR3 DNA is TGTGCCACAGCCGGCGGAAGCTCTGGAAACACCATATATTTT. Translation: CATAGGSSGNTIYF.

The V gene is TRBV29-1, the J gene TRBJ2-7; D is uncertain. Germline V gene lookup returns CDR1 SQVTM and CDR2 ANQGSEA. The CDR3 has 12 residues. With 0 bases removed from V and 2 bases from J, the gap between germline ends came to 5 bases. The CDR3 region is CSVEEGPYEQYF. The CDR3 coding sequence is TGCAGCGTTGAAGAGGGCCCCTACGAGCAGTACTTC.

This clone was seen a single time. The chain has TRBV7-8 and TRBJ1-6; no reliable D call. The CDR3 totals 16 residues. V was cut by 1 base and J by 14 bases, with 21 bases left in between. The germline V gene encodes CDR1 SGHVS and CDR2 FQNEAQ. CDR3 sequence: CASSLVAIPAPSALHF. The CDR3 coding sequence is TGTGCCAGCAGCTTAGTAGCCATACCAGCCCCTAGCGCCCTCCACTTT.

Of note for this clone: Additional DNA sequences in this sample encode the identical CDR3. The chain has TRBV18 and TRBJ1-1; D ambiguous. From germline, CDR1 is KGHSH and CDR2 LQKENI. There are 13 residues in the CDR3. V was trimmed by 3 bases and J by 1 base, leaving 6 bases between them. The CDR3 loop reads CASSPSGNTEAFF. The DNA for the CDR3 is TGTGCCAGCTCACCGAGTGGGAACACTGAAGCTTTCTTT.

The chain combines TRBV5-1 with TRBJ1-4; perhaps TRBD1 as D (5 bases). The germline V and J ends were trimmed by 2 bases and 3 bases, with 17 bases remaining between them. Germline V gene data show CDR1 as SGHRS and CDR2 as YFSETQ. The CDR3 sequence is 17 residues long. Here the CDR3 reads CASSLGPSQAANEKLFF. The CDR3 DNA is TGCGCCAGCAGCTTAGGGCCTTCACAGGCCGCTAATGAAAAACTGTTTTTT.

The chain recombines TRBV4-2 with TRBJ2-1, with TRBD2 matching 9 bases. Germline-derived CDR1 and CDR2 are LGHNA and YNFKEQ. This CDR3 is 16 amino acids long. V dropped 1 base and J dropped 8; count of bases not matched to a gene: 9. The CDR3 loop reads CASSQGLAGGRDEQFF. The CDR3 nucleotides are TGTGCCAGCAGCCAAGGGCTGGCGGGAGGGAGGGATGAGCAGTTCTTC.

This clone appeared a single time. The chain couples TRBV5-1 to TRBJ2-3; the match to TRBD2 covers 9 bases. Per germline, CDR1 SGHRS and CDR2 YFSETQ. CDR3 length: 17 amino acids. Trimming took 4 bases from V and 3 from J; bases not matched to a gene: 12. CDR3 protein: CASSPKPSGAQTDTQYF. The DNA of the CDR3 is TGCGCCAGCAGCCCCAAGCCTAGCGGGGCGCAAACAGATACGCAGTATTTT.